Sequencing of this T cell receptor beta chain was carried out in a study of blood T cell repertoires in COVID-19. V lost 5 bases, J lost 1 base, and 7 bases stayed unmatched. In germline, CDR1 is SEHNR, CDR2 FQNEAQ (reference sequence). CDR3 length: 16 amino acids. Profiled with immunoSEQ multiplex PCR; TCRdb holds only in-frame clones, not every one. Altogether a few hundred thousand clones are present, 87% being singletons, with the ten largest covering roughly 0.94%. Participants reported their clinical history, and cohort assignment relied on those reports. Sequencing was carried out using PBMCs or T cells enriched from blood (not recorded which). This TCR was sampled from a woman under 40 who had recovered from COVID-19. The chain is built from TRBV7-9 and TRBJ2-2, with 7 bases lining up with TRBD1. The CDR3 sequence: CASSLRDRGNTGELFF. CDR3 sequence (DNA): TGTGCCAGCAGCCTCAGGGACAGAGGGAACACCGGGGAGCTGTTTTTT.